This T cell receptor (beta chain) was observed in a study of OX40 agonist ivuxolimab in advanced cancers. The CDR3 is made up of 15 amino acids. Germline V lookup: CDR1 SGHNT, CDR2 YENEEA. V lost 5 bases to trimming and J lost 3 bases; unmatched junction nucleotides: 6. The repertoire was sequenced with immunoSEQ multiplex PCR; TCRdb's copy has only in-frame clones and lacks some. In the table there are around 30,000 clones, 74% of which are singletons. The chain links TRBV11-3 to TRBJ2-1, with 8 positions matching TRBD2. The sequenced sample was CD4+ or CD8+ T cells sorted from blood, obtained in a trial of the OX40 agonist ivuxolimab. The sequence was obtained from an adult with an advanced solid tumor such as melanoma, head and neck, liver or kidney cancer. DNA of the CDR3: TGTGCCAGCAGCCTGCTAAGCGGGGGCTACAATGAGCAGTTCTTC. Encoded protein: CASSLLSGGYNEQFF.